The 22 T cell receptor beta chains reported below all come from one sample, sequenced in a study of cytomegalovirus exposure and HLA in healthy donors. It was with 60 Vbeta and 13 Jbeta primers that the PCR ran. The table came from immunoSEQ multiplex PCR; TCRdb's copy has only in-frame clones and leaves some out. Of under 200,000 clones listed, approximately 78% are singletons. Material: PBMCs. The receptors here all came from a male donor in good health and CMV-seropositive.

V gene TRBV28 combines with J gene TRBJ1-5, with 9 bases that match TRBD1. Germline V gene data show CDR1 as MDHEN and CDR2 as SYDVKM. V was pared by 4 bases and J by 3 bases, with 7 bases of the junction left unmatched. CDR3 size: 16 residues. CDR3 sequence reads: CASSYGGQGSNQPQHF. The CDR3 coding sequence is TGTGCCAGCAGTTATGGGGGACAGGGTTCCAATCAGCCCCAGCATTTT.

V is TRBV4-3 and J is TRBJ2-5; 12 positions match TRBD2. Germline CDR1 is LGHNA and CDR2 is YSLEER. V was clipped by 1 base and J by 5 bases; unmatched bases: 2. This CDR3 has 15 residues. The DNA of the CDR3 is TGCGCCAGCAGCCAAGCCCTAGCGGGAGGGGAGACCCAGTACTTC. It specifies CASSQALAGGETQYF.

V usage is TRBV6-1 and J usage is TRBJ2-1; 9 bases are shared with TRBD2. Looked up from germline, CDR1 is MNHNS and CDR2 is SASEGT. This CDR3 comprises 14 residues. J gave up 0 bases and V 8 bases, and 2 bases lay outside the gene matches. CDR3 nucleotides: TGTGCCAGCGGGCGGGAGGGCTCCTACAATGAGCAGTTCTTC. It is translated as CASGREGSYNEQFF.

The chain is built from TRBV4-3 and TRBJ2-5; tentative D call: TRBD2 (6 bases). V dropped 0 bases and J dropped 5 bases, with 13 bases sitting between them. CDR3 length: 15 amino acids. Germline CDR1 is LGHNA and CDR2 is YSLEER. The CDR3 is CASSQEWRGRETQYF. DNA for the CDR3: TGCGCCAGCAGCCAAGAGTGGCGGGGCAGGGAGACCCAGTACTTC.

This chain joins TRBV27 and TRBJ1-2; 7 nucleotides agree with TRBD1. This CDR3 is built from 16 residues. Per the germline V gene, CDR1 is MNHEY and CDR2 is SMNVEV (reference sequence). J was trimmed by 0 bases and V by 8 bases; bases with no gene match: 12. DNA of the CDR3: TGTGCCAGCCGATCCCTACAGGGGTTTCCTAACTATGGCTACACCTTC. Protein: CASRSLQGFPNYGYTF.

The rearrangement joins TRBV28 to TRBJ1-5, with 7 bases aligning to TRBD1. The germline CDR1 and CDR2 sequences are MDHEN and SYDVKM. The CDR3 runs to 14 residues. J lost 7 bases, V lost 5 bases, and 8 bases had no gene match. The CDR3 region is CASSPTGNWQPQHF. DNA of the CDR3: TGTGCCAGCAGTCCGACAGGGAACTGGCAGCCCCAGCATTTT. The full variable domain, completed using reference TRBV28 and TRBJ1-5, is DVKVTQSSRYLVKRTGEKVFLECVQDMDHENMFWYRQDPGLGLRLIYFSYDVKMKEKGDIPEGYSVSREKKERFSLILESASTNQTSMYLCASSPTGNWQPQHFGDGTRLSIL.

This clone was found a few times. This chain joins TRBV7-7 and TRBJ2-5; tentatively, D is TRBD1 (5 bases). The germline CDR1 and CDR2 sequences are SSHAT and FNYEAQ (reference sequence). This CDR3 has 15 amino acids. V lost 1 base, J lost 2 bases, and 11 bases lay in between. In nucleotides, the CDR3 is TGTGCCAGCAGCTTAGGGGGCGCTCCTCAAGAGACCCAGTACTTC. Translated, it gives CASSLGGAPQETQYF.

This clone was observed a single time. The chain employs TRBV27 and TRBJ2-3; a possible D gene is TRBD2 (7 bases). Germline V gene lookup returns CDR1 MNHEY and CDR2 SMNVEV (reference sequence). V was trimmed by 8 bases and J by 0 bases, leaving 12 bases between them. The CDR3 runs 14 residues. Here the CDR3 DNA reads TGTGCCAGCCGCAGGGGAGGGAGCACAGATACGCAGTATTTT. Translating gives CASRRGGSTDTQYF.

The CDR3 loop is CASSPTGQGSSPLHF. CDR3 DNA: TGTGCCAGCAGCCCTACTGGACAAGGAAGTTCACCCCTCCACTTT. The genes are TRBV7-6 and TRBJ1-6, with a weak D call TRBD1 (5 bases). Germline V gives CDR1 SGHVS, CDR2 FNYEAQ. This CDR3 is 15 amino acids long. V lost 5 bases, J lost 9 bases, and 17 bases lay in between. Drawing the rest from reference TRBV7-6 and TRBJ1-6, the complete variable domain is GAGVSQSPRYKVTKRGQDVALRCDPISGHVSLYWYRQALGQGPEFLTYFNYEAQQDKSGLPNDRFSAERPEGSISTLTIQRTEQRDSAMYRCASSPTGQGSSPLHFGNGTRLTVT.

The chain uses TRBV27 and TRBJ2-5; 11 bases map to TRBD2. Trimming cost V 5 bases and J 4 bases; bases outside gene matches: 12. Per the germline V gene, CDR1 is MNHEY and CDR2 is SMNVEV (reference sequence). The CDR3 spans 17 residues. CDR3 amino acids: CASSLTRLAGTGETQYF. The CDR3 region has the DNA TGTGCCAGCAGTCTCACCCGACTAGCGGGAACCGGAGAGACCCAGTACTTC.

The chain uses TRBV28 and TRBJ2-6; no firm D call. The germline V and J ends were trimmed by 10 bases and 0 bases, with 25 bases remaining between them. Germline lookup yields CDR1 MDHEN and CDR2 SYDVKM. The length of the CDR3 is 19 residues. The CDR3 coding sequence is TGTGCCACCATCAAGATTTTACGGTTCCGGAGCTCTGGGGCCAACGTCCTGACTTTC. Translation: CATIKILRFRSSGANVLTF.

This chain joins TRBV6-5 and TRBJ1-6; D call uncertain. The CDR3 has 14 residues. Germline V gene lookup returns CDR1 MNHEY and CDR2 SVGAGI. Trimming stripped 6 bases from V and 7 bases from J, with 13 bases between. The CDR3 DNA follows: TGTGCCAGCAGACTCGCTCATTTGAATTCACCCCTCCACTTT. As protein: CASRLAHLNSPLHF.

The chain joins TRBV28 to TRBJ1-2, with D perhaps TRBD1 (5 bases). Germline loops: CDR1 MDHEN, CDR2 SYDVKM. The CDR3 is made up of 13 amino acids. With 2 bases removed from V and 6 bases from J, the gap between germline ends came to 10 bases. The CDR3 bases are TGTGCCAGCAGTTTACCAGGGAGGAATGGCTACACCTTC. Translation: CASSLPGRNGYTF.

The chain is built from TRBV5-4 and TRBJ2-7; perhaps TRBD2 as D (6 bases). This CDR3 is 16 amino acids long. Trimming stripped 4 bases from V and 6 bases from J, with 23 bases between. Germline CDR1 is SGHNT and CDR2 is YYREEE (reference sequence). CDR3 DNA: TGTGCCAGCAGCCCTGGGGGTCCTAGCGAGGATCGCGAGCAGTACTTC. Translated, it gives CASSPGGPSEDREQYF.

The chain is built from TRBV6-5 and TRBJ1-6; D unclear. Trimming removed 2 bases from V and 7 bases from J, with 15 bases in between. The length of the CDR3 is 16 residues. Germline-derived CDR1 and CDR2 are MNHEY and SVGAGI. Here the CDR3 reads CASSYEAQPLNSPLHF. The CDR3 nucleotides read TGTGCCAGCAGTTACGAGGCCCAACCTTTAAATTCACCCCTCCACTTT.

The chain is built from TRBV5-1 and TRBJ2-3, with D possibly being TRBD2 (7 bases). Germline values: CDR1 SGHRS, CDR2 YFSETQ. V gave up 4 bases and J gave up 0 bases, with 15 bases separating them. The CDR3 contains 16 residues. CDR3 in amino acids: CASSRGGALSTDTQYF. DNA of the CDR3: TGCGCCAGCAGCCGTGGGGGGGCCCTTAGCACAGATACGCAGTATTTT. Full variable domain (remainder filled in from reference TRBV5-1 and TRBJ2-3): KAGVTQTPRYLIKTRGQQVTLSCSPISGHRSVSWYQQTPGQGLQFLFEYFSETQRNKGNFPGRFSGRQFSNSRSEMNVSTLELGDSALYLCASSRGGALSTDTQYFGPGTRLTVL.

The V and J genes are TRBV7-6 and TRBJ1-1, with D perhaps matching TRBD1 (5 bases). CDR1 SGHVS and CDR2 FNYEAQ come from the germline V gene. There are 15 residues in the CDR3. V was clipped by 2 bases and J by 3 bases, with 13 bases between them. CDR3 region: CASSLKGRADTEAFF. In DNA form, the CDR3 reads TGTGCCAGCAGCTTAAAGGGCAGGGCCGACACTGAAGCTTTCTTT.

The gene calls are TRBV5-1 and TRBJ2-5; 11 bases are a match to TRBD2. The end of the DNA is better explained by TRBJ2-7, so the J call may be wrong. The germline gives CDR1 SGHRS, CDR2 YFSETQ. The CDR3 is 16 residues long. This chain's CDR3 is CASSFGLAGVSYEQYF. DNA for the CDR3: TGCGCCAGCAGCTTCGGACTAGCGGGCGTCTCCTACGAGCAGTACTTC.

The J gene is TRBJ1-1, the V gene TRBV27, with TRBD1 matching over 7 bases. V lost 8 bases, J lost 4 bases, and 10 bases stayed unmatched. Germline CDR1 is MNHEY and CDR2 is SMNVEV (reference sequence). This CDR3 contains 14 residues. CDR3 sequence reads: CASHKPGGSTEAFF. The CDR3 nucleotides read TGTGCCAGCCATAAGCCAGGGGGTAGCACTGAAGCTTTCTTT.

V and J are TRBV7-9 and TRBJ2-5, with a weak D call TRBD1 (6 bases). Germline CDR1 is SEHNR and CDR2 is FQNEAQ (reference sequence). The ends were cut back, 3 bases at V and 4 bases at J, with 12 bases in the middle. The CDR3 sequence is 14 residues long. The CDR3 loop is CASSFQDSLETQYF. Written as DNA, the CDR3 is TGTGCCAGCAGCTTTCAGGACAGTCTAGAGACCCAGTACTTC.

The V call is TRBV6-5, the J call TRBJ1-2; D call uncertain. The CDR3 sequence is 16 residues long. CDR1 MNHEY and CDR2 SVGAGI come from the germline V gene. The V and J ends lost 0 bases and 2 bases respectively, with 13 bases between them. CDR3 residues: CASSYSAGGINYGYTF. DNA of the CDR3: TGTGCCAGCAGTTACTCGGCAGGAGGTATAAACTATGGCTACACCTTC.

V usage is TRBV28 and J usage is TRBJ1-4; weak D call: TRBD1 (6 bases). This CDR3 has 17 amino acids. Looked up from germline, CDR1 is MDHEN and CDR2 is SYDVKM. V was shortened by 2 bases and J by 0 bases, with 13 bases between the two germline ends. The CDR3 DNA is TGTGCCAGCAGTTTAATACAGGGTTTGTCAACTAATGAAAAACTGTTTTTT. This sequence encodes CASSLIQGLSTNEKLFF. Full variable domain (outside the CDR3, taken from reference TRBV28 and TRBJ1-4): DVKVTQSSRYLVKRTGEKVFLECVQDMDHENMFWYRQDPGLGLRLIYFSYDVKMKEKGDIPEGYSVSREKKERFSLILESASTNQTSMYLCASSLIQGLSTNEKLFFGSGTQLSVL.